Listed here are 23 T cell receptor beta chains from one sample, sequenced in a study of beta chain features in type 1 diabetes. Isolated RNA was reverse transcribed in full, so expressed TCRB transcripts were sequenced. Clones were read by immunoSEQ multiplex PCR, and TCRdb kept only the in-frame ones, dropping some. The table includes around 140,000 clones, more than 9% detected once. The material sequenced was naive CD4+ T cells from blood. The receptor source for this set is a man between 18 and 29 years old in good health.

This clone was observed a handful of times. The rearrangement links TRBV7-2 to TRBJ2-4; D remains ambiguous. Germline V gives CDR1 SGHTA, CDR2 FQGNSA. CDR3 size: 15 residues. V lost 5 bases to trimming and J lost 2 bases, with 13 bases between them. CDR3 loop: CASSHLNFSKNIQYF. CDR3 in DNA: TGTGCCAGCAGCCACCTAAACTTTTCCAAAAACATTCAGTACTTC.

This clone has a handful of counts. V usage is TRBV20-1 and J usage is TRBJ2-3; no definite D call. The CDR3 is 11 residues long. The germline V gene has CDR1 DFQATT and CDR2 SNEGSKA (reference sequence). Trimming stripped 3 bases from V and 2 bases from J, with 3 bases between. The CDR3 spells CSASHTDTQYF. CDR3 sequence (DNA): TGCAGTGCTAGCCACACAGATACGCAGTATTTT.

This clone showed up just a few times. The genes are TRBV7-3 and TRBJ2-7; TRBD1 aligns across 8 bases. CDR1 and CDR2 (germline): SGHTA, FQGTGA. Losses at the gene ends were 5 bases for V and 4 bases for J; bases not matched to a gene: 25. The CDR3 has 20 residues. CDR3 DNA sequence: TGTGCCAGCAGCCTGCAAGCCGGACAGGGTCAATCGGATATGGTATACGAGCAGTACTTC. It is translated as CASSLQAGQGQSDMVYEQYF.

The chain employs TRBV6-1 and TRBJ2-5; maybe TRBD2 (6 bases). CDR1 and CDR2 from the germline V gene are MNHNS and SASEGT. The length of the CDR3 is 11 residues. Deletions cut 7 bases from V and 7 bases from J, with 10 bases between. The DNA for the CDR3 is TGTGCCAGCAACACCGGGGGGACCCAGTACTTC. As protein: CASNTGGTQYF.

The table lists this clone with a few counts. The V call is TRBV30, the J call TRBJ1-5, with 8 bases fitting TRBD1. CDR1 and CDR2 (germline): GTSNPN, SVGIG (reference sequence). After removal of 0 bases from V and 0 bases from J, the junction contained 7 bases not matched to a gene. This CDR3 spans 17 amino acids. The CDR3 reads CAWSVGRGPLSNQPQHF. In nucleotides, the CDR3 is TGTGCCTGGAGTGTGGGCAGGGGGCCCCTTAGCAATCAGCCCCAGCATTTT. Filled out from reference TRBV30 and TRBJ1-5, the complete variable domain reads SQTIHQWPATLVQPVGSPLSLECTVEGTSNPNLYWYRQAAGRGLQLLFYSVGIGQISSEVPQNLSASRPQDRQFILSSKKLLLSDSGFYLCAWSVGRGPLSNQPQHFGDGTRLSIL.

Many counts were recorded for this clone. The chain recombines TRBV28 with TRBJ2-1, with a tentative D call TRBD2 (5 bases). The CDR3 extends over 12 amino acids. Trimming removed 10 bases from V and 1 base from J, with 8 bases in between. Germline loops: CDR1 MDHEN, CDR2 SYDVKM. The CDR3 protein is CATIASYNEQFF. The CDR3, as DNA: TGTGCCACTATAGCGTCCTACAATGAGCAGTTCTTC.

Only a few counts were recorded for this clone. The V call is TRBV5-8, the J call TRBJ2-7; weak D call: TRBD2 (6 bases). This CDR3 region has 14 residues. Germline-derived CDR1 and CDR2 are SGHTS and YDEGEE. V was clipped by 5 bases and J by 1 base, with 13 bases between them. The chain's CDR3 is CASSPWAGSYEQYF. Written as DNA, the CDR3 is TGTGCCAGCAGTCCCTGGGCGGGGTCCTACGAGCAGTACTTC.

This clone has just a few counts. J is TRBJ2-3 and V is TRBV5-1; tentatively, D is TRBD2 (6 bases). Trimming removed 4 bases at V and 0 bases at J, with 15 bases between. The CDR3 is 16 residues long. Per germline, CDR1 SGHRS and CDR2 YFSETQ. The CDR3 sequence is CASSLATAASTDTQYF. The CDR3, as DNA: TGCGCCAGCAGCCTAGCGACAGCCGCTAGCACAGATACGCAGTATTTT.

This clone was found a few times. The gene calls are TRBV11-2 and TRBJ2-3, with D uncertain. The CDR3 has 14 amino acids. The germline V gene has CDR1 SGHAT and CDR2 FQNNGV. V gave up 1 base and J gave up 2 bases, with 7 bases separating them. For the CDR3, the DNA is TGTGCCAGCAGCTTAGTGGCGGCCACAGATACGCAGTATTTT. This translates into CASSLVAATDTQYF.

The CDR3 DNA reads as TGTGCCAGCAGAGAGTCTGCTAGCGGGGGCCGTGGGCAGTACTTC. It translates to CASRESASGGRGQYF. The rearrangement links TRBV6-6 to TRBJ2-7; TRBD2 agrees at 10 bases. Germline lookup yields CDR1 MNHNY and CDR2 SVGAGI (reference sequence). The ends lost 6 bases at V and 9 bases at J; junction bases unmatched: 14. This CDR3 has 15 residues.

The sample holds a few counts of this clone. This chain joins TRBV6-1 and TRBJ2-5, with 10 bases identical to TRBD2. Germline lookup yields CDR1 MNHNS and CDR2 SASEGT. V was pared by 0 bases and J by 2 bases, with 0 bases of the junction left unmatched. There are 15 residues in the CDR3. The CDR3 nucleotides are TGTGCCAGCAGTGAAGCAGCGGGGGGGCAAGAGACCCAGTACTTC. As protein: CASSEAAGGQETQYF.

This clone has a handful of counts. The chain carries TRBV4-3 and TRBJ2-7; 7 nucleotides align to TRBD1. There are 15 residues in the CDR3. From germline, CDR1 is LGHNA and CDR2 YSLEER. With 4 bases clipped from V and 3 bases from J, the junction kept 9 bases outside the gene matches. CDR3: CASSLGQGVSYEQYF. The CDR3 DNA is TGCGCCAGCAGCCTGGGGCAGGGGGTGAGCTACGAGCAGTACTTC.

This chain uses TRBV9 with TRBJ2-1; 8 bases are a match to TRBD2. Germline values: CDR1 SGDLS, CDR2 YYNGEE. The CDR3 extends over 15 amino acids. V lost 6 bases and J lost 7; bases outside the gene matches: 12. As DNA, the CDR3 is TGTGCCAGCACCACAACTAGCGGATCGACGAATGAGCAGTTCTTC. It specifies CASTTTSGSTNEQFF.

This clone was seen a few times. The chain combines TRBV27 with TRBJ2-5; 9 bases are shared with TRBD1. Germline CDR1 is MNHEY and CDR2 is SMNVEV (reference sequence). V shed 5 bases, J shed 5 bases, and the junction held 12 bases outside the gene matches. CDR3 length: 16 amino acids. The CDR3 loop reads CASSTPRDREGETQYF. The DNA for the CDR3 is TGTGCCAGCAGTACTCCCCGGGACAGGGAGGGCGAGACCCAGTACTTC.

The V call is TRBV6-1, the J call TRBJ2-3; D gene ambiguous. Trimming removed 6 bases from V and 3 bases from J, with 4 bases in between. Germline V gives CDR1 MNHNS, CDR2 SASEGT. The length of the CDR3 is 11 residues. CDR3 coding DNA: TGTGCCAGCAGCAAAACAGATACGCAGTATTTT. Amino acid sequence: CASSKTDTQYF.

This clone was seen repeatedly, ten times or more. The V call is TRBV19, the J call TRBJ2-1; unclear D gene. With 4 bases removed from V and 7 bases from J, the gap between germline ends came to 17 bases. The CDR3 runs to 15 residues. Per germline, CDR1 LNHDA and CDR2 SQIVND (reference sequence). Here the CDR3 DNA reads TGTGCCAGTAGTACCTTACGTCCCTCAGTGAATGAGCAGTTCTTC. Translating gives CASSTLRPSVNEQFF.

This clone was picked up one time. The junction departs from germline at one end; a sequencing error may be responsible. In DNA form, the CDR3 reads TGTGACAGCAGCTTCAGCGGGGCCAATCAGCCCCAGCATTTT. This gives the protein CDSSFSGANQPQHF. This sequence joins TRBV27 and TRBJ1-5, with TRBD1 as a possible D gene (5 bases). This CDR3 contains 14 residues. Germline-derived CDR1 and CDR2 are MNHEY and SMNVEV (reference sequence).

The V call is TRBV7-9, the J call TRBJ2-7; 13 nucleotides match TRBD2. The CDR3 totals 16 residues. Germline assignment: CDR1 SEHNR and CDR2 FQNEAQ (reference sequence). Trimming cost V 5 bases and J 7 bases; bases outside gene matches: 11. The CDR3 DNA reads TGTGCCAGCAGCCTGGGGACTAGCGGGATTCTTCGGGAGCAGTACTTC. It specifies CASSLGTSGILREQYF.

This clone occurred a few times. J is TRBJ1-6 and V is TRBV7-9, with D perhaps TRBD1 (6 bases). The CDR3 covers 14 residues. The germline gives CDR1 SEHNR, CDR2 FQNEAQ (reference sequence). With 5 bases removed from V and 7 bases from J, the gap between germline ends came to 12 bases. The CDR3 DNA follows: TGTGCCAGCAGCCACAGGGAGTGGAATTCACCCCTCCACTTT. This gives the protein CASSHREWNSPLHF.

This chain joins TRBV15 and TRBJ1-6; tentatively, D is TRBD1 (6 bases). Trimming stripped 6 bases from V and 0 bases from J, with 9 bases between. The CDR3 has 15 amino acids. Germline CDR1 and CDR2: LNHNV and YYDKDF (reference sequence). The CDR3 DNA is TGTGCCACCAGTTCGGACAGCTCCTATAATTCACCCCTCCACTTT. As protein: CATSSDSSYNSPLHF.

This clone appeared a few times. V gene TRBV28 combines with J gene TRBJ1-2; TRBD1 aligns across 7 bases. CDR3 size: 13 residues. The V and J ends lost 6 bases and 8 bases, in that order; junction bases with no gene match: 9. Germline V CDR1 and CDR2: MDHEN, SYDVKM. The chain's CDR3 is CASRYRGGSGYTF. As DNA, the CDR3 is TGTGCCAGCAGGTACAGGGGAGGATCCGGCTACACCTTC.

This clone was seen only a few times. Other DNA sequences in the same sample also yield this CDR3. The chain joins TRBV30 to TRBJ2-5, with 9 bases that match TRBD1. The CDR3 extends over 14 amino acids. The germline V gene encodes CDR1 GTSNPN and CDR2 SVGIG (reference sequence). Trimming removed 0 bases from V and 2 bases from J; junction bases left unmatched: 1. CDR3 coding DNA: TGTGCCTGGAGTGTGGGACAGGGTCAAGAGACCCAGTACTTC. Its protein is CAWSVGQGQETQYF. Full variable domain (remainder filled in from reference TRBV30 and TRBJ2-5): SQTIHQWPATLVQPVGSPLSLECTVEGTSNPNLYWYRQAAGRGLQLLFYSVGIGQISSEVPQNLSASRPQDRQFILSSKKLLLSDSGFYLCAWSVGQGQETQYFGPGTRLLVL.

There are a few counts of this clone. The chain uses TRBV30 and TRBJ2-2, with D uncertain. The V end lost 0 bases, the J end lost 5 bases, and 7 bases lay between the germline ends. In germline, CDR1 is GTSNPN, CDR2 SVGIG (reference sequence). The length of the CDR3 is 13 residues. The CDR3 DNA is TGTGCCTGGAGTGTACTGGTAACCGGGGAGCTGTTTTTT. Translating gives CAWSVLVTGELFF.